This T cell receptor (beta chain) was obtained from a study of blood T cell repertoires in COVID-19. Across the study: Collection of acute and convalescent COVID-19 samples took place in the United States, Italy and Spain. The cDNA or gDNA used as material had been derived from T cells, B-cell-depleted T cells, or PBMCs.

Per the authors' pipeline: How many nucleated cells were present was estimated from reference gene primer amplification. Here immunoSEQ multiplex PCR was the method, and the copy in TCRdb shows in-frame clones only, minus some. V and J calls and clone size follow that table, whereas D and trimming were derived from the DNA. The data contain about 68,000 clones, around 86% of them singletons. V was clipped by 0 bases and J by 5 bases; unmatched bases: 2. Germline values: CDR1 MNHEY, CDR2 SMNVEV (reference sequence). The CDR3 has 14 residues. The origin of this receptor is a young man with acute or convalescent COVID-19. The genes are TRBV27 and TRBJ2-7; 9 positions agree with TRBD1. The material sequenced was peripheral blood. The CDR3 sequence: CASSLSRTGDEQYF. For the CDR3, the DNA is TGTGCCAGCAGTTTATCGAGGACAGGGGACGAGCAGTACTTC.